This record covers a single TCR beta chain. In the authors' workflow: The authors estimated nucleated cell counts from reference gene primer amplification. Sequencing used immunoSEQ multiplex PCR; TCRdb keeps in-frame clones, though not all of them. That table is the source of V, J and clone size, and D and trimming were worked out from the DNA. This sample carries around 100,000 clones, almost 85% of them seen once, and the ten largest clones take 7.5% to 10%. This CDR3 has 14 amino acids. Losses at the gene ends were 5 bases for V and 6 bases for J; bases not matched to a gene: 9. Looked up from germline, CDR1 is SGHTA and CDR2 is FQGNSA. This entry is derived from a study of blood T cell repertoires in COVID-19.

The receptor was derived from a man aged 35 to 55 with active or convalescent COVID-19. The material sequenced was peripheral blood. The chain joins TRBV7-2 to TRBJ2-7, with 8 bases matching TRBD2. CDR3 bases: TGTGCCAGCAGCAAGAGGCGGGGGGCGGGCGAGCAGTACTTC. It encodes CASSKRRGAGEQYF.